This T cell receptor (beta chain) was sequenced during a study of T cell responses to AZD1222 COVID-19 vaccine. Overall study results and limits: White British people made up most donors, females outnumbered males, and clonal diversity was possibly underestimated. The study found vaccine-associated CD4 TCRs spanning spike, dominant at 160-218 and 743-854.

Of note for this clone: Its antigen is unknown.

The table came from immunoSEQ multiplex PCR; TCRdb's copy has only in-frame clones and leaves some out. The sample includes around 140,000 clones, approximately 83% of them seen just once. The CDR3 extends over 15 amino acids. Germline V gene sequence: CDR1 MDHEN, CDR2 SYDVKM. V shed 2 bases and J shed 8 bases, with 16 bases lying between them. The chain carries TRBV28 and TRBJ2-1, with a weak D call TRBD2 (6 bases). The source was peripheral blood, collected on day 0 of AZD1222 vaccination. The clonotype was recovered from an adult in good health. CDR3 protein: CASSLEARGGDEQFF. Here the CDR3 DNA reads TGTGCCAGCAGTTTAGAGGCAAGGGGCGGGGATGAGCAGTTCTTC.